This T cell receptor beta chain was recovered during a study of T cells expressing NK-cell markers. Regarding this clonotype: The antigen is unknown.

Study-level findings and limits: Among CD8+ T cells from about six donors, dominant NKG2C+ clonotypes accounted for about 1.0-7.0%.

The TCR beta cDNA came from 5'RACE template switching with UMIs. TCRdb reanalyzed the 5' RACE reads, giving one entry per CDR3 protein sequence and no DNA. The sample has about 430,000 distinct CDR3 sequences. Sample: blood T cells: a sorted CD56 or NKG2C T cell subset, CD4+ or CD8+ T cells, or bulk PBMC T cells (not recorded which). This sequence originates from a woman aged 45-65 years in good health.

The CDR3 spells CASEEGGTETQYF. The chain employs TRBV5-1 and TRBJ2-5; lacking DNA, the TRBD2 call made by TCRdb goes unchecked. CDR3 length equals 13 residues. Germline V lookup: CDR1 SGHRS, CDR2 YFSETQ.